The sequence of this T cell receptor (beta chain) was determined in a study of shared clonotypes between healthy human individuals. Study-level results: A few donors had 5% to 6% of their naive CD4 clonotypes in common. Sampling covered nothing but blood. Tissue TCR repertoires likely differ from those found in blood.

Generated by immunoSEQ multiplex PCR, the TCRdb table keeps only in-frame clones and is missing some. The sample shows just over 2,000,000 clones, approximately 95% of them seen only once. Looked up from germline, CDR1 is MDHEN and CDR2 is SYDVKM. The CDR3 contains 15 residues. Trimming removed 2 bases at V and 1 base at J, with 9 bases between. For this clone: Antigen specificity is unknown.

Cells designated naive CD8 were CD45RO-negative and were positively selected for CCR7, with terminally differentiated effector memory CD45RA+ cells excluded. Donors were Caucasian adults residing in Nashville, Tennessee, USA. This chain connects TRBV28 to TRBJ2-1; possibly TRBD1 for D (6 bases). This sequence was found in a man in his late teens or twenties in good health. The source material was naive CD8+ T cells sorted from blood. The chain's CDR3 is CASSLTRGSYNEQFF. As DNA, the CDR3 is TGTGCCAGCAGTTTAACAAGGGGGTCCTACAATGAGCAGTTCTTC.